The 30 T cell receptor beta chains in this list originate from one sample, sequenced in a study of blood T cells in healthy people across ages. A sample-barcoded 5' primer and a J-beta primer mix were used in a second PCR of roughly 6 to 12 cycles. TCRdb reanalysed the 5' RACE reads using MiXCR and keeps one entry per CDR3 protein. Of about 730,000 distinct CDR3 sequences listed, 40% to 45% were seen once; the top ten hold 20% to 25%. Sequenced: blood. The receptor source for this set is a woman between 55 and 75 years old in good health.

The V and J genes are TRBV11-2 and TRBJ2-7, with 15 bases fitting TRBD2. V lost 5 bases to trimming and J lost 5 bases; unmatched junction nucleotides: 7. Germline V gene lookup returns CDR1 SGHAT and CDR2 FQNNGV. The length of the CDR3 is 16 residues. The CDR3 DNA is TGTGCCAGCAGCCTTGGACTAGCGGGGGGGTTCCACGAGCAGTACTTC. It specifies CASSLGLAGGFHEQYF.

The table lists this clonotype with many counts. The chain links TRBV24-1 to TRBJ2-1, with TRBD2 matching over 15 bases. Germline V gene lookup returns CDR1 KGHDR and CDR2 SFDVKD. The CDR3 runs to 16 residues. The trim removed 3 bases at V and 7 bases at J, leaving 3 bases unmatched. DNA for the CDR3: TGTGCCACCAGTGATCGGACTAGCGGGAGGGGGAATGAGCAGTTCTTC. It specifies CATSDRTSGRGNEQFF.

CDR3 sequence: CASNPLQGSSYEQYF. The CDR3 nucleotides read TGCGCCAGCAACCCACTACAGGGGTCCTCCTACGAGCAGTACTTC. The chain joins TRBV5-1 to TRBJ2-7; 7 bases agree with TRBD1. Germline V CDR1 and CDR2: SGHRS, YFSETQ. This CDR3 has 15 residues. Trimming took 6 bases from V and 0 from J; bases not matched to a gene: 9.

The V gene is TRBV6-2 or TRBV6-3, the J gene TRBJ2-7; TRBD1 matches at 7 bases. The CDR3 sequence is 15 residues long. Trimming took 2 bases from V and 5 from J; bases not matched to a gene: 9. Germline V gene lookup returns CDR1 MNHEY and CDR2 SVGEGT. CDR3 DNA: TGTGCCAGCAGTTACCTACTTCGAAGGGGGCACGAGCAGTACTTC. Encoded protein: CASSYLLRRGHEQYF.

In this sample, this clonotype turned up many times. This chain links TRBV27 with TRBJ1-2; 7 bases line up with TRBD1. From germline, CDR1 is MNHEY and CDR2 SMNVEV (reference sequence). The V gene end was trimmed by 9 bases and the J gene end by 10 bases; junction bases not matched to a gene: 11. The CDR3 totals 12 residues. The CDR3 sequence is CASTTGQIPYTF. CDR3 nucleotide sequence: TGTGCCAGTACTACGGGACAGATTCCCTACACCTTC.

A note on this clonotype: At one end the junction does not follow the germline gene, possibly because of a read error. V usage is TRBV28 and J usage is TRBJ2-3; D is unresolved. CDR3 size: 11 residues. Per the germline V gene, CDR1 is MDHEN and CDR2 is SYDVKM. The CDR3 sequence: CTSSLAHTQYF. For the CDR3, the DNA is TGTACCAGCAGTTTAGCCCATACGCAGTATTTT.

There are a few counts of this clonotype. The V gene is TRBV28, the J gene TRBJ2-5; D call uncertain. There are 15 residues in the CDR3. V was cut by 6 bases and J by 5 bases, with 19 bases left in between. Germline lookup yields CDR1 MDHEN and CDR2 SYDVKM. CDR3 DNA: TGTGCCAGCAGCACTTGGACGGCAACTAAGGAGACCCAGTACTTC. It yields the protein CASSTWTATKETQYF.

In its sample, this clonotype was seen a few times. V gene TRBV6-2 or TRBV6-3 combines with J gene TRBJ1-4, with D maybe TRBD1 (5 bases). Germline V CDR1 and CDR2: MNHEY, SVGEGT. The CDR3 covers 15 residues. V lost 5 bases to trimming and J lost 4 bases, with 14 bases between them. The CDR3 protein is CASSPRRDLNEKLFF. CDR3 nucleotide sequence: TGTGCCAGCAGTCCAAGGAGGGACCTTAATGAAAAACTGTTTTTT.

The CDR3 reads CASSESIAGAGLDTQYF. For the CDR3, the DNA is TGTGCCAGCAGTGAATCAATAGCGGGAGCGGGTTTGGATACGCAGTATTTT. V and J are TRBV6-1 and TRBJ2-3; TRBD2 aligns across 9 bases. The germline CDR1 and CDR2 sequences are MNHNS and SASEGT. Losses at the gene ends were 2 bases for V and 6 bases for J; bases not matched to a gene: 12. This CDR3 spans 17 amino acids.

This clonotype was found many times. This chain's CDR3 is CASSYDRTGGTYNEQFF. The CDR3, as DNA: TGTGCCAGCAGTTACGATCGGACAGGGGGTACCTACAATGAGCAGTTCTTC. This sequence joins TRBV6-5 and TRBJ2-1, with 10 bases that match TRBD1. V dropped 2 bases and J dropped 2; count of bases not matched to a gene: 6. There are 17 residues in the CDR3. The germline V gene has CDR1 MNHEY and CDR2 SVGAGI.

About this clonotype itself: This may be a read error, as it is one base from a much larger clone. J is TRBJ2-7 and V is TRBV5-6, with a possible D match to TRBD2 (5 bases). Germline V CDR1 and CDR2: SGHDT, YYEEEE. The CDR3 is 15 amino acids. CDR3 sequence: CASSLDSLSGYERYF. The CDR3 DNA reads as TGTGCCAGCAGCTTGGACAGTCTAAGCGGCTACGAGCGGTACTTC. Complete variable domain (other parts from reference TRBV5-6 and TRBJ2-7): DAGVTQSPTHLIKTRGQQVTLRCSPKSGHDTVSWYQQALGQGPQFIFQYYEEEERQRGNFPDRFSGHQFPNYSSELNVNALLLGDSALYLCASSLDSLSGYERYFGPGTRLTVT.

The DNA of the CDR3 is TGTGCCAGCAGTGCGGACAGGGGACGTGGCTACACCTTC. Translated, it gives CASSADRGRGYTF. The rearrangement links TRBV11-1 to TRBJ1-2; 9 bases align to TRBD1. CDR3 length: 13 residues. Germline V gene sequence: CDR1 SGHAT, CDR2 FQDESV (reference sequence). The ends lost 6 bases at V and 7 bases at J; junction bases unmatched: 6.

The CDR3 coding sequence is TGTGCCAGCAGCTTCGGCGGATACGCAGATACGCAGTATTTT. Protein sequence: CASSFGGYADTQYF. V gene TRBV7-9 combines with J gene TRBJ2-3; D remains ambiguous. The CDR3 is 14 amino acids. V lost 3 bases, J lost 4 bases, and 11 bases lay in between. The germline V gene encodes CDR1 SEHNR and CDR2 FQNEAQ (reference sequence).

In DNA, the CDR3 is TGTGCCAGCAGCCTAGGTGCGATCTACGAGCAGTACTTC. Protein product: CASSLGAIYEQYF. V is TRBV6-5 and J is TRBJ2-7, with D unresolved. V was trimmed by 6 bases and J by 3 bases, leaving 12 bases between them. The CDR3 runs to 13 residues. CDR1 is MNHEY and CDR2 is SVGAGI in the germline V gene.

The chain combines TRBV3-1 with TRBJ2-7; D ambiguous. CDR1 is LGHDT and CDR2 is YNNKEL in the germline V gene (reference sequence). V shed 5 bases and J shed 6 bases, with 11 bases lying between them. The CDR3 spans 12 residues. The CDR3 region is CASSSRNGEQYF. For the CDR3, the DNA is TGTGCCAGCAGCTCGAGAAACGGCGAGCAGTACTTC.

The chain couples TRBV20-1 to TRBJ2-1; D may be TRBD1 (5 bases). Per germline, CDR1 DFQATT and CDR2 SNEGSKA (reference sequence). This CDR3 is 13 amino acids long. V lost 6 bases and J 10 bases, leaving 19 bases between the germline ends. CDR3 sequence (DNA): TGCAGTGCCGCCTCAGGGATCGAGTACGAGCAGTTCTTC. It translates to CSAASGIEYEQFF.

As for this clonotype: An end of the junction does not agree with germline; a read error may underlie this. The V and J genes are TRBV5-1 and TRBJ1-5; the match to TRBD1 covers 9 bases. This CDR3 has 16 residues. CDR1 and CDR2 (germline): SGHRS, YFSETQ. The CDR3 bases are TGCGTCAGCAGCTTGGGCGGGACAGGGAGCAATCAGCCCCAGCATTTT. Amino acid sequence: CVSSLGGTGSNQPQHF.

This clonotype was found once. One base away lies a much larger clone, so this may be a sequencing read error. The CDR3 reads CASSPCADEQFF. CDR3 DNA sequence: TGTGCCAGCAGTCCCTGCGCCGATGAGCAGTTCTTC. The chain uses TRBV11-2 and TRBJ2-1; no definite D call. The ends were cut back, 6 bases at V and 8 bases at J, with 11 bases in the middle. The CDR3 has 12 amino acids. Germline CDR1 SGHAT, CDR2 FQNNGV.

This clonotype was seen only a few times. The genes are TRBV5-1 and TRBJ2-2; TRBD2 aligns across 9 bases. The junction had 9 bases not matched to a gene; V was cut back by 4 bases and J by 5 bases. The CDR3 spans 16 residues. The germline V gene encodes CDR1 SGHRS and CDR2 YFSETQ. CDR3 DNA sequence: TGCGCCAGCAGCGCCCAAGCGGGAGGCGGAACCGGGGAGCTGTTTTTT. Its translation: CASSAQAGGGTGELFF.

The chain couples TRBV20-1 to TRBJ1-1; the D gene is possibly TRBD1 (6 bases). V lost 1 base and J lost 1, with 13 bases in between. The length of the CDR3 is 15 residues. CDR1 DFQATT and CDR2 SNEGSKA come from the germline V gene (reference sequence). The CDR3, as DNA: TGCAGTGCTAGAGCTCCAGGGGCTCAGAACACTGAAGCTTTCTTT. Translation gives CSARAPGAQNTEAFF.

The genes are TRBV29-1 and TRBJ1-2; the D gene is possibly TRBD1 (5 bases). From germline, CDR1 is SQVTM and CDR2 ANQGSEA. Trimming pared 4 bases from V and 1 base from J, leaving 13 bases between. The CDR3 has 14 amino acids. DNA of the CDR3: TGCAGCGTTGCCACCGGGGGATTTAACTATGGCTACACCTTC. Translating gives CSVATGGFNYGYTF.

Of note for this clonotype: A read error may explain this, as a much larger clone is one base away. V gene TRBV9 combines with J gene TRBJ2-5; TRBD1 is a possible D gene (6 bases). CDR1 and CDR2 from the germline V gene are SGDLS and YYNGEE. CDR3 size: 13 residues. Trimming took 7 bases from V and 11 from J, leaving 21 bases between them. As DNA, the CDR3 is TGTGCCAGCGCAAGGGACACAACCTACGTGCAGTACTTC. It is translated as CASARDTTYVQYF. Complete variable domain (other parts from reference TRBV9 and TRBJ2-5): DSGVTQTPKHLITATGQRVTLRCSPRSGDLSVYWYQQSLDQGLQFLIQYYNGEERAKGNILERFSAQQFPDLHSELNLSSLELGDSALYFCASARDTTYVQYFGPGTRLLVL.

This clonotype was seen at least ten times. The gene calls are TRBV6-2 or TRBV6-3 and TRBJ1-2; D remains unclear. Trimming stripped 7 bases from V and 0 bases from J, with 12 bases between. The CDR3 extends over 14 amino acids. CDR1 and CDR2 (germline): MNHEY, SVGEGT. CDR3 protein: CASNGRRANYGYTF. The CDR3 coding sequence is TGTGCCAGCAATGGACGGAGAGCTAACTATGGCTACACCTTC.

In this sample, this clonotype turned up many times. V gene TRBV7-9 combines with J gene TRBJ2-1, with a weak D call TRBD2 (6 bases). With 2 bases removed from V and 5 bases from J, the gap between germline ends came to 10 bases. This CDR3 has 14 residues. Germline V CDR1 and CDR2: SEHNR, FQNEAQ (reference sequence). CDR3 nucleotide sequence: TGTGCCAGCAGCTTACTAGCGAATAACAATGAGCAGTTCTTC. Its translation: CASSLLANNNEQFF.

This chain joins TRBV4-3 and TRBJ1-1; no reliable D call. CDR3 length: 15 amino acids. Germline V gene lookup returns CDR1 LGHNA and CDR2 YSLEER. The V gene lost 0 bases and the J gene lost 8 bases, with 16 bases spanning the gap. The CDR3 nucleotides are TGCGCCAGCAGCCAAGAGGTAGTGGACCACGGCGAAGCTTTCTTT. Translation: CASSQEVVDHGEAFF.

V usage is TRBV20-1 and J usage is TRBJ2-5; D not resolved. TRBJ2-7 explains the end of the DNA better; the J call may be wrong. The CDR3 length is 13 residues. The germline V gene encodes CDR1 DFQATT and CDR2 SNEGSKA (reference sequence). CDR3 DNA: TGCAGTGCTGAACCGGGCGCTCACTACGAGCAGTACTTC. This codes for CSAEPGAHYEQYF.

As regards this clonotype: A much larger clone differs from this one at a single base, so this may be a read error. The rearrangement uses TRBV9 and TRBJ2-1; D remains unclear. V gave up 2 bases and J gave up 2 bases, with 11 bases separating them. The CDR3 runs to 15 residues. Germline assignment: CDR1 SGDLS and CDR2 YYNGEE. CDR3 region: CASSVSQNTYNEQFF. The CDR3 nucleotides read TGTGCCAGCAGCGTTAGTCAGAACACCTACAATGAGCAGTTCTTC. The whole variable domain, remainder taken from reference TRBV9 and TRBJ2-1, is DSGVTQTPKHLITATGQRVTLRCSPRSGDLSVYWYQQSLDQGLQFLIQYYNGEERAKGNILERFSAQQFPDLHSELNLSSLELGDSALYFCASSVSQNTYNEQFFGPGTRLTVL.

The chain couples TRBV9 to TRBJ2-3; D possibly matches TRBD1 or TRBD2 (6 bases each). V was cut by 0 bases and J by 2 bases, with 19 bases left in between. The CDR3 extends over 18 amino acids. Germline V gives CDR1 SGDLS, CDR2 YYNGEE. The DNA for the CDR3 is TGTGCCAGCAGCGTAGAGTTAGGGGGGACCCAGTCCACAGATACGCAGTATTTT. Protein product: CASSVELGGTQSTDTQYF.

The rearrangement uses TRBV11-1 and TRBJ2-2; 12 nucleotides agree with TRBD1. V lost 0 bases and J lost 1; bases outside the gene matches: 9. The CDR3 extends over 20 amino acids. CDR1 is SGHAT and CDR2 is FQDESV in the germline V gene (reference sequence). The CDR3, as DNA: TGTGCCAGCAGCTTAGCCACGGGACAGGGGGCGAAACTGAACACCGGGGAGCTGTTTTTT. Translating it yields CASSLATGQGAKLNTGELFF.

The chain couples TRBV7-3 to TRBJ1-1; no firm D call. Germline V gene lookup returns CDR1 SGHTA and CDR2 FQGTGA. The CDR3 is made up of 14 amino acids. V dropped 4 bases and J dropped 7 bases, with 16 bases sitting between them. Written as DNA, the CDR3 is TGTGCCAGCAGCTCCGGGTCCCCCGACGGTGAAGCTTTCTTT. Translated, it gives CASSSGSPDGEAFF.